Reported below is one T cell receptor beta chain. Its antigen is not identified. These data come from a study of long-term antiretroviral therapy in people with HIV. The CDR3 is 11 amino acids. Germline-derived CDR1 and CDR2 are MNHEY and SVGAGI. V gave up 5 bases and J gave up 8 bases, with 9 bases separating them. Sequencing used immunoSEQ v3.0 at survey level. The table came from immunoSEQ multiplex PCR; TCRdb's copy has only in-frame clones and leaves some out. The sample contains tens of thousands of clones, over 80% of which appear only once. At minimum, one pre-ART and two post-ART PBMC samples were obtained from each donor. Every specimen provided about 0.9-11 million cryopreserved PBMC before DNA extraction took place. Study-level points and caveats: Versus controls, repertoires in people with HIV had narrower CDR3 length ranges. Diversity increased after ART yet remained lower than in transplant donor controls.

The gene calls are TRBV6-5 and TRBJ1-1, with D possibly matching TRBD1 (6 bases). The TCR was taken from a man between 18 and 29 years old with HIV. The sample here was unsorted PBMCs, taken 0.8 years before starting antiretroviral therapy. CDR3 loop: CASSHGTEAFF. For the CDR3, the DNA is TGTGCCAGCAGTCACGGGACAGAAGCTTTCTTT.